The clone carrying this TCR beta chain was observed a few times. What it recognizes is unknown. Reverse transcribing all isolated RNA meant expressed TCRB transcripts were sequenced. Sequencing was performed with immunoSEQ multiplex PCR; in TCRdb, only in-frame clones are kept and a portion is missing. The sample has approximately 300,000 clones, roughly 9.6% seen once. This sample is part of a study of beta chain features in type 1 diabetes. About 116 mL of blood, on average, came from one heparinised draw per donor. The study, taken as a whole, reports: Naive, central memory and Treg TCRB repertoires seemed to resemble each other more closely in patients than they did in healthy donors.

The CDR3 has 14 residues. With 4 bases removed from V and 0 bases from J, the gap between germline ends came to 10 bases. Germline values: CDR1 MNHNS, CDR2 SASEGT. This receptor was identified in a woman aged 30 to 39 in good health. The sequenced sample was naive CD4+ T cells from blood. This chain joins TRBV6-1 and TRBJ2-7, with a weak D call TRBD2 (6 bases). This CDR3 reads CASSVGGFSYEQYF. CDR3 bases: TGTGCCAGCAGTGTGGGGGGTTTCTCCTACGAGCAGTACTTC.